The present T cell receptor (beta chain) was sequenced within a study of blood T cell repertoires in COVID-19. The CDR3 is 15 residues long. From germline, CDR1 is MGHDK and CDR2 SYGVNS. Trimming cost V 5 bases and J 7 bases; bases outside gene matches: 7. Clones were sequenced by immunoSEQ multiplex PCR, and TCRdb holds only the in-frame ones, with some missing. The sample lists about 250,000 clones; approximately 85% were seen once. Sequences were obtained from peripheral blood. V is TRBV25-1 and J is TRBJ2-2; 10 nucleotides match TRBD2. The TCR comes from a woman aged 25 to 45 with acute or convalescent COVID-19. Here the CDR3 reads CASSRRPSGSGELFF. Here the CDR3 DNA reads TGTGCCAGCAGTCGAAGGCCTAGCGGGAGCGGGGAGCTGTTTTTT.